This entry concerns a single TCR beta chain. Its matching antigen is unknown. TCRdb recomputed calls from the reads with MiXCR, one row per CDR3 protein. This table holds 250,000 to 350,000 distinct CDR3 sequences, about a quarter found once. This CDR3 spans 12 amino acids. Germline values: CDR1 DFQATT, CDR2 SNEGSKA (reference sequence). V lost 6 bases and J 3 bases, leaving 12 bases between the germline ends. The sample comes from a study of T cell repertoires in cytomegalovirus infection. The wider study: Matching HLA type and CMV infection were both indicated by public TCR beta signatures. General observations from the study: Using cumulative public TCR beta family frequency, the authors identified those who carried CMV together with the relevant HLA.

J is TRBJ2-7 and V is TRBV20-1; D could derive from TRBD1 or TRBD2 (5 bases each). This receptor was identified in a human donor in good health (CMV status not recorded). Some clones in this sample may be carry-over from other donors' samples. The sample consisted of PBMCs. DNA of the CDR3: TGCAGTGCCGAGGGGCCTAACTACGAGCAGTACTTC. Residues: CSAEGPNYEQYF.